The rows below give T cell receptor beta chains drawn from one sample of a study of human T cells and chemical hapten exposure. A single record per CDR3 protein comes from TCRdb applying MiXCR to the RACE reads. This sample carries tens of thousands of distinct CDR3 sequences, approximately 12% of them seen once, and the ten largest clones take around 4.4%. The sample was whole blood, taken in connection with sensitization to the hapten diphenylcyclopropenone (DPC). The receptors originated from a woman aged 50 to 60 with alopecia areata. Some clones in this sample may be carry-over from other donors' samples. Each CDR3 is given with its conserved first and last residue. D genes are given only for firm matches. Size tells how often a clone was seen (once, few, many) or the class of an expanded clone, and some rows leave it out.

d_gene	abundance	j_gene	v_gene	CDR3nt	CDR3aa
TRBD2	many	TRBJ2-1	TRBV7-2	TGTGCCAGCAGCCCGGGGACTAGCCGAGGTGGGGAGCAGTTCTTC	CASSPGTSRGGEQFF
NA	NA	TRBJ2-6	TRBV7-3	TGTGCCAGCAGCTTAACAAGGTCTGGGGCCAACGTCCTGACTTTC	CASSLTRSGANVLTF
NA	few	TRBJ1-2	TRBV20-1	TGCAGTGCTCCCCACGTAGGCAGGACTGAGGGCTACACCTTC	CSAPHVGRTEGYTF
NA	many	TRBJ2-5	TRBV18	TGTGCCAGCTCACCACAGGCACAAGAGACCCAGTACTTC	CASSPQAQETQYF
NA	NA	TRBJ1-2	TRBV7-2	TGTGCCAGCAGCTTAGGGGGTACAGCTACTATCTATGGCTACACCTTC	CASSLGGTATIYGYTF
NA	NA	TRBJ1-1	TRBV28	TGTGCCAGCGTTGGACAGACGAACACTGAAGCTTTCTTT	CASVGQTNTEAFF
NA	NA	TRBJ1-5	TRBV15	TGTGCCACCAGCAGAGATCGAGGGTATAGCAATCAGCCCCAGCATTTT	CATSRDRGYSNQPQHF
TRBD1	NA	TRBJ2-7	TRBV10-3	TGTGCCATCAGTGGAGACAGGGGGCCCTACGAGCAGTACTTC	CAISGDRGPYEQYF
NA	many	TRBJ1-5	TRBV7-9	TGTGCCAGCAGCTTTCCAGGACAGCCCCAGCATTTT	CASSFPGQPQHF
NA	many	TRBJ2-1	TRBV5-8	TGTGCCAGCAACGGGATCACCCCAACCAATGAGCAGTTCTTC	CASNGITPTNEQFF
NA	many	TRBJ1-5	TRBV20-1	TGCAGTTCCAGACAGGCTCAATTCAATCAGCCCCAGCATTTT	CSSRQAQFNQPQHF